This T cell receptor (beta chain) emerged from a study of human T cells and chemical hapten exposure. The germline gives CDR1 MDHEN, CDR2 SYDVKM. This CDR3 comprises 14 residues. Indicated time point: healthy volunteer bleed at 6 weeks. Unseparated into fractions, whole blood served as the source from which total RNA was extracted. As regards this clonotype: It may be a read error: a sequence one base away is much more abundant.

Original methodology: A per-sample median of roughly 96,000 TCRs was observed, with a range of roughly 20,000 to 690,600. TCRdb independently ran MiXCR on the RACE reads; one entry per CDR3 protein. The authors' filters were not applied to this entry. The sample has about 80,000 distinct CDR3 sequences; 8.6% are singletons. The chain is built from TRBV28 and TRBJ1-2; 8 bases match TRBD1. Sequenced sample: whole blood. This TCR derives from a female donor in good health. Some clones in this sample may be carry-over from other donors' samples. The CDR3 reads CANSRGQVNYGYTF. CDR3 DNA sequence: TGTGCCAACAGTAGGGGACAGGTTAACTATGGCTACACCTTC.